The 6 T cell receptor beta chains in this list originate from one sample, sequenced in a study of T cell clones after liver transplantation. Assay: immunoSEQ multiplex PCR; the TCRdb copy retains only in-frame clones and omits some. In the table there are 55,000 to 75,000 clones, more than 85% of which are singletons. This specimen was CD4+ T cells from blood, taken less than 26 months after liver transplant. All receptors come from a human patient who received a liver transplant. Among the T cells, some may be from the graft donor.

The V call is TRBV5-1, the J call TRBJ2-1; 8 nucleotides agree with TRBD2. The germline V gene encodes CDR1 SGHRS and CDR2 YFSETQ. Trimming removed 5 bases from V and 10 bases from J; junction bases left unmatched: 8. The CDR3 is 13 residues long. This CDR3 reads CASSPAVAGEQFF. CDR3 nucleotide sequence: TGCGCCAGCAGTCCGGCGGTAGCGGGAGAGCAGTTCTTC.

The rearrangement links TRBV2 to TRBJ1-2; TRBD1 is a possible D gene (6 bases). The CDR3 is 13 amino acids. Germline CDR1 SNHLY, CDR2 FYNNEI. The V and J ends lost 1 base and 6 bases respectively, with 9 bases between them. CDR3: CASSEGQAHGYTF. The DNA of the CDR3 is TGTGCCAGCAGTGAAGGACAGGCACATGGCTACACCTTC.

The CDR3 here is CASSDSWDRGYTF. Here the CDR3 DNA reads TGTGCCAGCAGTGACTCGTGGGACCGTGGCTACACCTTC. The J gene is TRBJ1-2, the V gene TRBV6-4; perhaps TRBD1 as D (5 bases). Germline assignment: CDR1 MRHNA and CDR2 SNTAGT. Trimming left V 0 bases short and J 7 bases short, with 9 bases between. The length of the CDR3 is 13 residues.

This clone has just one count. The CDR3 DNA reads TGTGCCAGTAGTAATGGCGGGAGAGGCGGGGAGACCCAGTACTTC. Amino acids: CASSNGGRGGETQYF. The chain has TRBV19 and TRBJ2-5, with 7 nucleotides matching TRBD2. The CDR3 consists of 15 residues. Germline V CDR1 and CDR2: LNHDA, SQIVND (reference sequence). The V and J ends lost 4 bases and 5 bases, in that order; junction bases with no gene match: 10.

This rearrangement joins TRBV4-2 to TRBJ2-3, with D hard to call. Germline V CDR1 and CDR2: LGHNA, YNFKEQ. This CDR3 spans 13 amino acids. Deletions cut 3 bases from V and 5 bases from J, with 9 bases between. Here the CDR3 DNA reads TGTGCCAGCAGCCAGGGGTCGAGAGATACGCAGTATTTT. This codes for CASSQGSRDTQYF.

V usage is TRBV15 and J usage is TRBJ1-2, with D unclear. The germline gives CDR1 LNHNV, CDR2 YYDKDF (reference sequence). There are 14 residues in the CDR3. The V end was cut by 2 bases, the J end by 8 bases, with 15 bases between. In DNA, the CDR3 is TGTGCCACCAGCAGATCACCCTCCTCGTGGGGCTACACCTTC. Translation gives CATSRSPSSWGYTF.